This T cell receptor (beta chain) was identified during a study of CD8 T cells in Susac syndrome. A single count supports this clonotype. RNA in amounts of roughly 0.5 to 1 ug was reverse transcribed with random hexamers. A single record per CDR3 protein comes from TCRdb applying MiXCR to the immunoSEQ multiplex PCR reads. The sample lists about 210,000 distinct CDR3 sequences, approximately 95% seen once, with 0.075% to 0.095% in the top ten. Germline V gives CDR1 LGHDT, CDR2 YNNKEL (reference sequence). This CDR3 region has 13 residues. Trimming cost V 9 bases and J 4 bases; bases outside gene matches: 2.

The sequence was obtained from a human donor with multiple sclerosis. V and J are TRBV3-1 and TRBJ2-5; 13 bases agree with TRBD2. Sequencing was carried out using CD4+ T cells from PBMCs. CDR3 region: CASRTSGRETQYF. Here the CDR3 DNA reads TGTGCCAGTCGGACTAGCGGGAGAGAGACCCAGTACTTC.